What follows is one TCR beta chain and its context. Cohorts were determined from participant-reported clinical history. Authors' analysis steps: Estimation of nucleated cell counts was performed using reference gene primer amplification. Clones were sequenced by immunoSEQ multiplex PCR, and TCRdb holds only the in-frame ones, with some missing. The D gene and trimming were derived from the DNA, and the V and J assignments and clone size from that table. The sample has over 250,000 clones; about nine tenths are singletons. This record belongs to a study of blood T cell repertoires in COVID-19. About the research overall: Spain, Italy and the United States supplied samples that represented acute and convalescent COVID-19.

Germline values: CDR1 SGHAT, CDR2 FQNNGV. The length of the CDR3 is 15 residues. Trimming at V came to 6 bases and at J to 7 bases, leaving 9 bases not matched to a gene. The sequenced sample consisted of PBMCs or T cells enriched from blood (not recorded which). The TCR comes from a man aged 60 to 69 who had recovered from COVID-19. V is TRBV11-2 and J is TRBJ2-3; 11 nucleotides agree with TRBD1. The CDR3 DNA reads TGTGCCAGCAGTCCCGGGACAGGGGGGATCAATACGCAGTATTTT. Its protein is CASSPGTGGINTQYF.